The 18 T cell receptor beta chains presented below share a single source sample, sequenced in a study of blood T cells in healthy people across ages. A J-beta primer mix and a sample-barcoded 5' primer were used in a second PCR of about 6 to 12 cycles. TCRdb redid the calling of the 5' RACE reads with MiXCR, one entry per CDR3 protein. The sample gives roughly 1.9 million distinct CDR3 sequences, 30% to 40% of which show up once; 23% is in the top ten. Sequenced: blood. The source is a human donor in good health.

This clonotype was detected ten times or more. One junction end does not reproduce the germline sequence, and a read error may be involved. The chain has TRBV4-1 and TRBJ1-2; TRBD1 agrees at 8 bases. Germline values: CDR1 MGHRA, CDR2 YSYEKL. This CDR3 contains 13 residues. The CDR3 region has the DNA TGTGCCAGCAGCCAAGACAGGGGAAGTGGCTACACCTTC. Its protein is CASSQDRGSGYTF.

On this clonotype itself: A read error may account for a junction end that differs from germline. The genes are TRBV20-1 and TRBJ2-1, with D tentatively TRBD1 or TRBD2 (5 bases each). CDR1 and CDR2 (germline): DFQATT, SNEGSKA (reference sequence). The CDR3 extends over 11 amino acids. CDR3 in amino acids: CSAGEGWEQFF. In nucleotides, the CDR3 is TGCAGTGCTGGAGAGGGGTGGGAGCAGTTCTTC.

This clonotype has a handful of counts. J is TRBJ2-3 and V is TRBV7-3; 13 nucleotides line up with TRBD2. CDR1 is SGHTA and CDR2 is FQGTGA in the germline V gene. The CDR3 is 17 residues long. V lost 3 bases, J lost 0 bases, and 3 bases stayed unmatched. The CDR3 protein is CASSFGTSGASTDTQYF. CDR3 nucleotides: TGTGCCAGCAGCTTTGGGACTAGCGGGGCCAGCACAGATACGCAGTATTTT.

This clonotype was counted a few times. The rearrangement links TRBV20-1 to TRBJ1-5, with no clear D. The CDR3 has 18 residues. V was cut by 0 bases and J by 6 bases, with 24 bases left in between. Looked up from germline, CDR1 is DFQATT and CDR2 is SNEGSKA (reference sequence). For the CDR3, the DNA is TGCAGTGCTAGAGATCCGGGCGGGATTCAAATCTTTGGTCAGCCCCAGCATTTT. Protein sequence: CSARDPGGIQIFGQPQHF.

This clonotype was found a few times. V is TRBV7-2 and J is TRBJ2-5; 8 positions agree with TRBD1. Germline V gene sequence: CDR1 SGHTA, CDR2 FQGNSA. V lost 5 bases and J lost 4; bases outside the gene matches: 9. The CDR3 extends over 15 amino acids. CDR3 nucleotides: TGTGCCAGCAGCCCCCAGGGGGCGAGTCGAGAGACCCAGTACTTC. It yields the protein CASSPQGASRETQYF.

This clonotype was detected only a few times. This sequence joins TRBV20-1 and TRBJ2-7; 15 nucleotides align to TRBD2. With V trimmed by 4 bases and J by 4 bases, 8 bases remained unmatched. The CDR3 has 16 residues. CDR1 and CDR2 (germline): DFQATT, SNEGSKA (reference sequence). The chain's CDR3 is CSANIPGLAGGYEQYF. The CDR3 coding sequence is TGCAGTGCTAACATACCGGGACTAGCGGGGGGATACGAGCAGTACTTC.

The V call is TRBV5-6, the J call TRBJ2-1, with TRBD2 identical over 10 bases. Germline V gives CDR1 SGHDT, CDR2 YYEEEE. The trim removed 3 bases at V and 2 bases at J, leaving 5 bases unmatched. CDR3 length: 16 amino acids. DNA of the CDR3: TGTGCCAGCAGCTCGCTAGCGGGGGCCACCTACAATGAGCAGTTCTTC. Its translation: CASSSLAGATYNEQFF.

This chain uses TRBV20-1 with TRBJ1-1, with 8 bases lining up with TRBD1. V shed 6 bases, J shed 1 base, and the junction held 7 bases outside the gene matches. CDR3 length equals 14 residues. CDR1 and CDR2 from the germline V gene are DFQATT and SNEGSKA (reference sequence). This chain's CDR3 is CSAGTGYTNTEAFF. DNA for the CDR3: TGCAGTGCCGGGACAGGTTATACGAACACTGAAGCTTTCTTT.

This chain uses TRBV20-1 with TRBJ1-1; no firm D call. CDR3 length equals 12 residues. Germline V CDR1 and CDR2: DFQATT, SNEGSKA (reference sequence). The V gene lost 3 bases and the J gene lost 1 base, with 6 bases spanning the gap. DNA for the CDR3: TGCAGTGCTAGTTTCAGGAACACTGAAGCTTTCTTT. Encoded protein: CSASFRNTEAFF.

This sequence joins TRBV20-1 and TRBJ2-3; D might be TRBD2 (5 bases). This CDR3 is 15 amino acids long. V was pared by 0 bases and J by 3 bases, with 13 bases between. Per germline, CDR1 DFQATT and CDR2 SNEGSKA (reference sequence). The DNA for the CDR3 is TGCAGTGCTAGAGATCAACTAGATCCAACAGATACGCAGTATTTT. It is translated as CSARDQLDPTDTQYF.

J is TRBJ2-4 and V is TRBV28; 11 bases match TRBD1. In germline, CDR1 is MDHEN, CDR2 SYDVKM. The junction had 11 bases not matched to a gene; V was cut back by 8 bases and J by 8 bases. The CDR3 spans 15 residues. The CDR3 nucleotides read TGTGCCAGCCAACCGGGACAGGGGGATTTGTACATTCAGTACTTC. Translating gives CASQPGQGDLYIQYF.

This chain connects TRBV12-3 or TRBV12-4 to TRBJ1-2; TRBD1 aligns across 7 bases. The ends lost 9 bases at V and 4 bases at J; junction bases unmatched: 8. The CDR3 length is 13 residues. The CDR3 sequence: CASSGGRSYGYTF. The DNA of the CDR3 is TGTGCCAGTTCAGGGGGACGGTCCTATGGCTACACCTTC.

The genes are TRBV4-3 and TRBJ2-1; TRBD2 might be the D (6 bases). The CDR3 is 18 residues long. The ends were cut back, 3 bases at V and 6 bases at J, with 24 bases in the middle. CDR1 LGHNA and CDR2 YSLEER come from the germline V gene. This CDR3 reads CASSQKAFTSSTFNEQFF. The CDR3, as DNA: TGCGCCAGCAGCCAGAAGGCCTTTACTAGCTCAACCTTCAATGAGCAGTTCTTC.

This clonotype was picked up a small number of times. The V gene is TRBV7-3, the J gene TRBJ2-3; D call uncertain. The CDR3 totals 14 residues. Germline V gene lookup returns CDR1 SGHTA and CDR2 FQGTGA. V lost 5 bases and J lost 5, with 14 bases in between. The CDR3, as DNA: TGTGCCAGCAGCCCTTCTCGGCCGGGAGATACGCAGTATTTT. Protein: CASSPSRPGDTQYF.

There are a few counts of this clonotype. The chain couples TRBV20-1 to TRBJ1-6; the D gene is possibly TRBD1 (6 bases). Germline CDR1 is DFQATT and CDR2 is SNEGSKA (reference sequence). V lost 5 bases to trimming and J lost 7 bases, with 12 bases between them. The length of the CDR3 is 13 residues. For the CDR3, the DNA is TGCAGTGCTGCAGGGGATTCCAATTCACCCCTCCACTTT. Translated: CSAAGDSNSPLHF.

V is TRBV7-9 and J is TRBJ2-7; D gene unclear. CDR3 length: 14 residues. Germline CDR1 SEHNR, CDR2 FQNEAQ (reference sequence). V was trimmed by 3 bases and J by 2 bases, leaving 11 bases between them. CDR3 region: CASSFPSRTYEQYF. DNA for the CDR3: TGTGCCAGCAGCTTCCCCAGTCGCACCTACGAGCAGTACTTC. Filled out from reference TRBV7-9 and TRBJ2-7, the complete variable domain reads DTGVSQNPRHKITKRGQNVTFRCDPISEHNRLYWYRQTLGQGPEFLTYFQNEAQLEKSRLLSDRFSAERPKGSFSTLEIQRTEQGDSAMYLCASSFPSRTYEQYFGPGTRLTVT.

V and J are TRBV7-8 and TRBJ1-5, with unresolved D. Trimming left V 2 bases short and J 3 bases short, with 8 bases between. The CDR3 sequence is 14 residues long. Germline-derived CDR1 and CDR2 are SGHVS and FQNEAQ. The CDR3 is CASSLWQANQPQHF. The CDR3 DNA is TGTGCCAGCAGCTTATGGCAGGCCAATCAGCCCCAGCATTTT.

The chain is built from TRBV6-2 or TRBV6-3 and TRBJ1-2, with 7 bases fitting TRBD1. This CDR3 comprises 13 residues. Germline lookup yields CDR1 MNHEY and CDR2 SVGEGT. V shed 9 bases, J shed 6 bases, and the junction held 10 bases outside the gene matches. CDR3 in amino acids: CASETGTEDGYTF. CDR3 bases: TGTGCCAGTGAGACAGGGACGGAGGATGGCTACACCTTC.